The sequence of this T cell receptor beta chain was determined in a study of shared clonotypes between healthy human individuals. Germline lookup yields CDR1 SNHLY and CDR2 FYNNEI. The CDR3 totals 14 residues. Trimming stripped 8 bases from V and 4 bases from J, with 15 bases between. Each unsorted PBMC replicate got 300 ng genomic DNA, around 30,000 genomes. The authors sequenced unsorted PBMC DNA on ten immunoSEQ deep assay plates. As handled by the study authors: Junction-only sequences produced by ImmunoSEQ had no quality scores, so filtering differed. Clones were sequenced by immunoSEQ multiplex PCR, and TCRdb holds only the in-frame ones, with some missing. V, J and clone size were drawn from that table, and D and trimming were deduced from the DNA. The table records about 490,000 clones, around 80% of them present only once. This clone was detected only once.

The sequenced sample was PBMCs. This receptor was taken from a woman aged 35 to 49 in good health. Some clones in this sample may be carry-over from other donors' samples. The chain employs TRBV2 and TRBJ1-3; maybe TRBD1 (6 bases). The DNA of the CDR3 is TGTGCCAGCCTACAGGGATCGGGGGGAAACACCATATATTTT. It codes for CASLQGSGGNTIYF.